The sequence of this TCR beta chain was determined in a study of blood T cell repertoires in COVID-19. The CDR3 has 14 amino acids. CDR1 and CDR2 from the germline V gene are SEHNR and FQNEAQ (reference sequence). Trimming shortened V by 1 base and J by 7 bases, and 13 bases separated the two germline ends. The repertoire was sequenced with immunoSEQ multiplex PCR; TCRdb's copy has only in-frame clones and lacks some. The sample shows around 170,000 clones, about 86% of them seen only once. This chain links TRBV7-9 with TRBJ2-5, with TRBD2 as a possible D gene (5 bases). The clonotype comes from a man aged 50-60 years with active or convalescent COVID-19. The material sequenced was peripheral blood. The DNA for the CDR3 is TGTGCCAGCAGCTTAGTAGAGGGAGCCGGGACCCAGTACTTC. Its translation is CASSLVEGAGTQYF.